The 16 T cell receptor beta chains given below trace back to one sample, sequenced in a study of blood T cell repertoires in COVID-19. Here immunoSEQ multiplex PCR was the method, and the copy in TCRdb shows in-frame clones only, minus some. The sample lists around 250,000 clones; approximately 90% were seen once. The sample consisted of PBMCs or T cells enriched from blood (not recorded which). Receptors originate from a human donor in a cohort exposed to, infected with or recovered from COVID-19 (not recorded which). The donor label of this sample is uncertain.

CDR3 nucleotide sequence: TGTGCCAGTGGTCGAGTAGAAACTAACTATGGCTACACCTTC. Protein: CASGRVETNYGYTF. V and J are TRBV19 and TRBJ1-2, with D uncertain. This CDR3 is built from 14 residues. From germline, CDR1 is LNHDA and CDR2 SQIVND (reference sequence). V was pared by 8 bases and J by 0 bases, with 13 bases between.

This rearrangement joins TRBV9 to TRBJ1-1; possibly TRBD1 for D (5 bases). The V gene lost 0 bases and the J gene lost 6 bases, with 12 bases spanning the gap. This CDR3 is 14 amino acids long. Germline assignment: CDR1 SGDLS and CDR2 YYNGEE. The CDR3 protein is CASSVAGRVSEAFF. The CDR3 nucleotides are TGTGCCAGCAGCGTAGCGGGCAGGGTCTCTGAAGCTTTCTTT.

The chain combines TRBV6-1 with TRBJ1-5, with D unclear. V was shortened by 1 base and J by 6 bases, with 13 bases between the two germline ends. Germline V gene data show CDR1 as MNHNS and CDR2 as SASEGT. The CDR3 extends over 15 amino acids. This CDR3 is CASSEDGFNSQPQHF. As DNA, the CDR3 is TGTGCCAGCAGTGAAGATGGTTTTAACAGTCAGCCCCAGCATTTT.

CDR3 sequence (DNA): TGCAGCGTCCGGGACAGGGAATCCTCTAACTATGGCTACACCTTC. It codes for CSVRDRESSNYGYTF. V and J are TRBV29-1 and TRBJ1-2, with 9 bases lining up with TRBD1. The V and J ends lost 6 bases and 0 bases, in that order; junction bases with no gene match: 8. This CDR3 is built from 15 residues. The V gene's germline CDR1 is SQVTM and CDR2 ANQGSEA.

About this clone: This sample also contains other DNA sequences that code for the same CDR3. The chain uses TRBV11-2 and TRBJ2-7; D gene ambiguous. Per the germline V gene, CDR1 is SGHAT and CDR2 is FQNNGV. The CDR3 has 11 residues. The germline V and J ends were trimmed by 5 bases and 5 bases, with 7 bases remaining between them. CDR3 in amino acids: CASSRGDEQYF. The CDR3, as DNA: TGTGCCAGCAGCCGAGGCGACGAGCAGTACTTC.

CDR3 residues: CASSYPGQGSEAFF. The CDR3, as DNA: TGTGCCAGCAGCTATCCGGGACAGGGATCTGAAGCTTTCTTT. The V gene is TRBV11-2, the J gene TRBJ1-1; 9 nucleotides match TRBD1. With V trimmed by 4 bases and J by 6 bases, 6 bases remained unmatched. The CDR3 contains 14 residues. Germline lookup yields CDR1 SGHAT and CDR2 FQNNGV.

The chain recombines TRBV2 with TRBJ1-5; TRBD1 matches 8 bases. The CDR3 loop spans 15 amino acids. V dropped 5 bases and J dropped 3; count of bases not matched to a gene: 6. CDR1 is SNHLY, CDR2 FYNNEI, per germline. CDR3 nucleotide sequence: TGTGCCAGCAGTCCGGACAGGGTTTCCAATCAGCCCCAGCATTTT. Translation: CASSPDRVSNQPQHF.

J is TRBJ2-1 and V is TRBV3-1 (or the pseudogene TRBV3-2); 13 bases agree with TRBD2. V was clipped by 4 bases and J by 5 bases; unmatched bases: 5. The germline V gene encodes CDR1 LGHDT and CDR2 YNNKEL (reference sequence). The CDR3 covers 16 residues. The CDR3 here is CASSLRTSGSNNEQFF. In nucleotides, the CDR3 is TGTGCCAGCAGCCTGCGGACTAGCGGGAGCAACAATGAGCAGTTCTTC.

The chain is built from TRBV14 and TRBJ1-6; 7 bases map to TRBD1. The CDR3 is 15 amino acids. Germline-derived CDR1 and CDR2 are SGHDN and FVKESK. V lost 0 bases to trimming and J lost 9 bases; unmatched junction nucleotides: 5. The CDR3: CASSQESGGGSPLHF. The CDR3 coding sequence is TGTGCCAGCAGCCAAGAATCAGGGGGTGGTTCACCCCTCCACTTT. Variable domain in full (rest from reference TRBV14 and TRBJ1-6): EAGVTQFPSHSVIEKGQTVTLRCDPISGHDNLYWYRRVMGKEIKFLLHFVKESKQDESGMPNNRFLAERTGGTYSTLKVQPAELEDSGVYFCASSQESGGGSPLHFGNGTRLTVT.

The V gene is TRBV4-2, the J gene TRBJ2-5; TRBD2 aligns across 11 bases. V was clipped by 8 bases and J by 6 bases; unmatched bases: 17. The CDR3 is made up of 17 amino acids. Germline V gives CDR1 LGHNA, CDR2 YNFKEQ. CDR3 region: CASSLWGLAGGAQTQYF. CDR3 DNA sequence: TGTGCCAGCTCCCTCTGGGGGCTAGCGGGGGGCGCTCAGACCCAGTACTTC.

The V gene is TRBV27, the J gene TRBJ2-7; 7 nucleotides agree with TRBD2. V lost 4 bases to trimming and J lost 4 bases; unmatched junction nucleotides: 1. Germline V lookup: CDR1 MNHEY, CDR2 SMNVEV (reference sequence). This CDR3 is built from 12 residues. For the CDR3, the DNA is TGTGCCAGCAGTTCACTAGCGTACGAGCAGTACTTC. It encodes CASSSLAYEQYF.

The CDR3 coding sequence is TGTGCCAGTAGTATTGGGACAGGGACTTACGAGCAGTACTTC. Translation: CASSIGTGTYEQYF. The chain uses TRBV19 and TRBJ2-7; 9 nucleotides agree with TRBD1. From germline, CDR1 is LNHDA and CDR2 SQIVND (reference sequence). Trimming removed 3 bases from V and 4 bases from J; junction bases left unmatched: 4. The CDR3 loop spans 14 amino acids.

This chain connects TRBV7-3 to TRBJ2-2, with TRBD2 matching over 12 bases. Germline CDR1 and CDR2: SGHTA and FQGTGA. Trimming at V came to 2 bases and at J to 4 bases, leaving 8 bases not matched to a gene. The CDR3 runs 18 residues. The DNA for the CDR3 is TGTGCCAGCAGCTTATCTAGCGGGGGGGCGCCCGGCACCGGGGAGCTGTTTTTT. It specifies CASSLSSGGAPGTGELFF.

Points on this clone: This sample includes further DNA sequences coding for the same CDR3. The J gene is TRBJ1-5, the V gene TRBV21-1; the table calls TRBD1, which could not be checked here. TRBV21-1 constitutes a pseudogene. The CDR3 loop spans 15 amino acids. CDR3 nucleotide sequence: TGTGCCAGCAGCAAGGGACAGGGAAGAGGTCAGCCCCAGCATTTT. Amino acids: CASSKGQGRGQPQHF.

In this sample, this clone turned up a few times. The genes are TRBV18 and TRBJ2-3; D may be TRBD2 (5 bases). Germline CDR1 reads KGHSH; CDR2 reads LQKENI. V was trimmed by 4 bases and J by 0 bases, leaving 17 bases between them. The CDR3 contains 17 residues. DNA for the CDR3: TGTGCCAGCTCACTCCGGGGTACTTCCCCCAGCACAGATACGCAGTATTTT. This sequence encodes CASSLRGTSPSTDTQYF.

The chain couples TRBV7-6 to TRBJ2-7; D remains ambiguous. Looked up from germline, CDR1 is SGHVS and CDR2 is FNYEAQ. V lost 1 base and J lost 6, with 7 bases in between. The length of the CDR3 is 12 residues. The CDR3 coding sequence is TGTGCCAGCAGCTTAGGAGATAGCGAGCAGTACTTC. This translates into CASSLGDSEQYF.